This TCR beta chain was identified in a study of post-analysis software for immune sequencing data. Study as a whole: Some patients lacked subtype; others had relapsing-remitting, secondary progressive or progressive-relapsing disease.

Carried by the TCR beta cDNA libraries were unique molecular identifiers. TCRdb re-analysed the PCR reads in MiXCR, keeping a single row per CDR3 protein. The sample holds about 200,000 distinct CDR3 sequences, 25% to 35% seen once. This CDR3 region has 15 residues. V gave up 3 bases and J gave up 6 bases, with 18 bases separating them. CDR1 and CDR2 (germline): SGHNT, YYREEE (reference sequence). This clonotype was found a few times. Antigen: not known. Study conclusions and caveats: Patients showed TRBV5-6, TRBV5-1 and TRBV20-1 among several TRBV segments more frequent than in controls. Same-batch samples co-clustered strongly by F measure.

This receptor was obtained from a girl aged 2 to 17 with multiple sclerosis. The specimen sequenced was blood. The chain recombines TRBV5-4 with TRBJ1-1; a weak D match, TRBD1 (6 bases). The CDR3 region is CASSSTTPRGSEAFF. The DNA for the CDR3 is TGTGCCAGCAGCTCGACAACTCCCAGGGGATCTGAAGCTTTCTTT.